The 32 T cell receptor beta chains presented below share a single source sample, sequenced in a study of long-term antiretroviral therapy in people with HIV. This was the immunoSEQ v3.0 assay at survey level. TCRdb's table, derived via immunoSEQ multiplex PCR, lists solely in-frame clones and lacks some. The sample consists of 29,000 or so clones, 90% to 95% of them appearing once. The sample was unsorted PBMCs, taken about 7.4 years after starting antiretroviral therapy. The receptor set was obtained from a middle-aged man with HIV.

The rearrangement uses TRBV5-1 and TRBJ2-2; tentatively, D is TRBD1 (6 bases). CDR3 length: 15 residues. Deletions cut 5 bases from V and 4 bases from J, with 15 bases between. Looked up from germline, CDR1 is SGHRS and CDR2 is YFSETQ. The CDR3, as DNA: TGCGCCAGCAGTTCACGAGGACAGCCCACCGGGGAGCTGTTTTTT. It encodes CASSSRGQPTGELFF.

V usage is TRBV7-8 and J usage is TRBJ1-5, with TRBD1 matching over 9 bases. The CDR3 is 15 residues long. Per germline, CDR1 SGHVS and CDR2 FQNEAQ. The junction had 7 bases not matched to a gene; V was cut back by 6 bases and J by 4 bases. This CDR3 is CASSNTGGVNQPQHF. DNA for the CDR3: TGTGCCAGCAGTAATACAGGGGGCGTAAATCAGCCCCAGCATTTT.

The chain links TRBV2 to TRBJ2-1, with a possible D match to TRBD1 (5 bases). Per the germline V gene, CDR1 is SNHLY and CDR2 is FYNNEI. V was shortened by 1 base and J by 11 bases, with 12 bases between the two germline ends. The CDR3 runs to 13 residues. In DNA, the CDR3 is TGTGCCAGCAGTGAAGGACAGCTGTTTAAGCAGTTCTTC. Its protein is CASSEGQLFKQFF.

V and J are TRBV28 and TRBJ1-2; 7 nucleotides line up with TRBD1. Germline-derived CDR1 and CDR2 are MDHEN and SYDVKM. The J segment lost 6 bases and the V segment lost 5 bases, leaving 6 bases of the junction unmatched. The CDR3 runs 13 residues. The CDR3 sequence is CASSAETGNGYTF. CDR3 sequence (DNA): TGTGCCAGCAGTGCCGAGACAGGGAATGGCTACACCTTC.

The rearrangement links TRBV5-5 to TRBJ2-1; the D call may be TRBD1 or TRBD2 (6 bases each). Germline V gene lookup returns CDR1 SGHKS and CDR2 YYEKEE (reference sequence). The CDR3 totals 14 residues. V was trimmed by 2 bases and J by 9 bases, leaving 15 bases between them. The CDR3 DNA is TGTGCCAGCAGCTTCGTTCCGGGGGCGGGTGAGCAGTTCTTC. Its translation is CASSFVPGAGEQFF.

This rearrangement joins TRBV4-3 to TRBJ2-5, with 10 bases identical to TRBD1. CDR1 is LGHNA, CDR2 YSLEER, per germline. This CDR3 comprises 15 residues. The junction had 4 bases not matched to a gene; V was cut back by 2 bases and J by 4 bases. The chain's CDR3 is CASSQSDRGRETQYF. Here the CDR3 DNA reads TGCGCCAGCAGCCAATCCGACAGGGGGCGAGAGACCCAGTACTTC.

This chain joins TRBV21-1 and TRBJ1-5. TRBV21-1 is shown as a pseudogene. The CDR3 has 15 amino acids. CDR3 protein: CASSPGRLYCQPQHF. CDR3 DNA: TGTGCCAGCAGCCCGGGACGTCTCTACTGTCAGCCCCAGCATTTT.

This chain links TRBV6-4 with TRBJ1-2, with 7 bases fitting TRBD1. Trimming removed 6 bases from V and 4 bases from J; junction bases left unmatched: 5. Per germline, CDR1 MRHNA and CDR2 SNTAGT. The CDR3 length is 13 residues. CDR3 bases: TGTGCCAGCAGCCCTCAGGGGGGCTATGGCTACACCTTC. The encoded protein is CASSPQGGYGYTF.

The genes are TRBV7-9 and TRBJ1-5; D remains unclear. Germline lookup yields CDR1 SEHNR and CDR2 FQNEAQ (reference sequence). Trimming took 2 bases from V and 5 from J, leaving 7 bases between them. The CDR3 runs to 13 residues. The CDR3 loop is CASSLRGYQPQHF. Written as DNA, the CDR3 is TGTGCCAGCAGCTTAAGAGGCTATCAGCCCCAGCATTTT.

The chain joins TRBV5-1 to TRBJ1-1; the D is unclear. The V end lost 4 bases, the J end lost 0 bases, and 10 bases lay between the germline ends. The CDR3 sequence is 14 residues long. Germline V gives CDR1 SGHRS, CDR2 YFSETQ. The CDR3 here is CASSVIGLNTEAFF. The DNA of the CDR3 is TGCGCCAGCAGCGTGATCGGGTTGAACACTGAAGCTTTCTTT.

The chain couples TRBV11-2 to TRBJ2-7; weak D call: TRBD1 (6 bases). Germline values: CDR1 SGHAT, CDR2 FQNNGV. The CDR3 consists of 13 residues. The germline V and J ends were trimmed by 4 bases and 6 bases, with 13 bases remaining between them. Here the CDR3 DNA reads TGTGCCAGCAGCTATTCCGGGACACTCGAGCAGTACTTC. Its protein product is CASSYSGTLEQYF.

This clone came up a few times. The rearrangement links TRBV7-8 to TRBJ1-4; unclear D gene. CDR1 SGHVS and CDR2 FQNEAQ come from the germline V gene. Deletions cut 0 bases from V and 0 bases from J, with 14 bases between. This CDR3 spans 18 amino acids. This chain's CDR3 is CASSLAFSKIATNEKLFF. As DNA, the CDR3 is TGTGCCAGCAGCTTAGCGTTTTCCAAGATTGCAACTAATGAAAAACTGTTTTTT.

This chain connects TRBV5-1 to TRBJ2-3; 8 nucleotides agree with TRBD2. With V trimmed by 0 bases and J by 4 bases, 10 bases remained unmatched. The length of the CDR3 is 17 residues. Looked up from germline, CDR1 is SGHRS and CDR2 is YFSETQ. In DNA form, the CDR3 reads TGCGCCAGCAGCTTGGGCGGGGGGCCAAGTTTAGCAGATACGCAGTATTTT. Protein sequence: CASSLGGGPSLADTQYF.

The rearrangement joins TRBV5-1 to TRBJ1-5, with D tentatively TRBD1 (5 bases). The CDR3 sequence is 15 residues long. Between the trimmed V and J ends, which lost 0 bases and 4 bases, there was a span of 11 bases. The germline gives CDR1 SGHRS, CDR2 YFSETQ. Here the CDR3 reads CASSLDGTDNQPQHF. In DNA, the CDR3 is TGCGCCAGCAGCTTGGATGGGACGGATAATCAGCCCCAGCATTTT.

This clone was counted a single time. CDR3 nucleotides: TGTGCCAGCAGCGTAGGTGGGGGAGTCTCCTACAATGAGCAGTTCTTC. Translating it yields CASSVGGGVSYNEQFF. The V gene is TRBV9, the J gene TRBJ2-1, with D perhaps assigned TRBD1 or TRBD2 (5 bases each). V shed 0 bases and J shed 0 bases, with 10 bases lying between them. This CDR3 has 16 amino acids. Germline-derived CDR1 and CDR2 are SGDLS and YYNGEE.

CDR3 amino acids: CASSFQQGAETQYF. DNA for the CDR3: TGTGCCAGCAGCTTTCAACAGGGGGCCGAGACCCAGTACTTC. The rearrangement uses TRBV5-6 and TRBJ2-5; 9 bases agree with TRBD1. The CDR3 length is 14 residues. V was pared by 2 bases and J by 5 bases, with 4 bases of the junction left unmatched. In germline, CDR1 is SGHDT, CDR2 YYEEEE.

This rearrangement joins TRBV2 to TRBJ2-3, with 11 nucleotides matching TRBD1. The CDR3 sequence is 15 residues long. Germline CDR1 is SNHLY and CDR2 is FYNNEI. After removal of 7 bases from V and 3 bases from J, the junction contained 6 bases not matched to a gene. CDR3 amino acids: CASTHGTGGTDTQYF. CDR3 DNA sequence: TGTGCCAGCACCCACGGGACAGGGGGTACAGATACGCAGTATTTT.

The chain recombines TRBV11-2 with TRBJ2-1, with 9 bases that match TRBD1. Unmatched junction bases numbered 9, after V lost 5 bases and J lost 7 bases. This CDR3 spans 15 amino acids. Germline lookup yields CDR1 SGHAT and CDR2 FQNNGV. CDR3 nucleotide sequence: TGTGCCAGCAGCCAACAGGGGGCAAGCGTGAATGAGCAGTTCTTC. It translates to CASSQQGASVNEQFF.

V is TRBV7-2 and J is TRBJ2-5, with TRBD2 matching over 11 bases. Per the germline V gene, CDR1 is SGHTA and CDR2 is FQGNSA. The CDR3 extends over 15 amino acids. After removal of 5 bases from V and 2 bases from J, the junction contained 4 bases not matched to a gene. The DNA of the CDR3 is TGTGCCAGCAGCGTCAGACTAGCGGGACAAGAGACCCAGTACTTC. This gives the protein CASSVRLAGQETQYF.

The V gene is TRBV19, the J gene TRBJ2-3; a weak D match, TRBD1 (6 bases). Germline values: CDR1 LNHDA, CDR2 SQIVND (reference sequence). V was trimmed by 4 bases and J by 2 bases, leaving 16 bases between them. The CDR3 has 16 amino acids. In DNA form, the CDR3 reads TGTGCCAGTAGTACCTCTACCGGGACATTCACAGATACGCAGTATTTT. It codes for CASSTSTGTFTDTQYF.

This clone was observed once. The chain is built from TRBV5-4 and TRBJ2-2, with a tentative D call TRBD2 (6 bases). The V gene lost 1 base and the J gene lost 4 bases, with 11 bases spanning the gap. Germline V gene sequence: CDR1 SGHNT, CDR2 YYREEE (reference sequence). This CDR3 comprises 15 residues. CDR3 residues: CASSLIGTSTGELFF. Written as DNA, the CDR3 is TGTGCCAGCAGCTTGATCGGGACTTCCACCGGGGAGCTGTTTTTT.

The genes are TRBV19 and TRBJ1-2; 10 bases agree with TRBD1. The germline gives CDR1 LNHDA, CDR2 SQIVND (reference sequence). The CDR3 loop spans 13 amino acids. V shed 5 bases and J 6 bases; nucleotides not matched to a gene: 3. The CDR3, as DNA: TGTGCCAGTAGTCCGACAGGGGGCGATGGCTACACCTTC. Its protein product is CASSPTGGDGYTF.

This chain connects TRBV4-3 to TRBJ1-1; D not certain. Germline assignment: CDR1 LGHNA and CDR2 YSLEER. The V and J ends lost 0 bases and 0 bases respectively, with 8 bases between them. CDR3 length: 15 amino acids. The CDR3 DNA is TGCGCCAGCAGCCAAGATTGGAAGATGAACACTGAAGCTTTCTTT. This encodes CASSQDWKMNTEAFF.

The V call is TRBV5-6, the J call TRBJ2-5; 9 nucleotides match TRBD1. Germline lookup yields CDR1 SGHDT and CDR2 YYEEEE. This CDR3 is built from 15 residues. J lost 5 bases, V lost 1 base, and 6 bases had no gene match. CDR3 sequence: CASSLWGQGGETQYF. CDR3 coding DNA: TGTGCCAGCAGCTTGTGGGGACAGGGAGGGGAGACCCAGTACTTC.

This clone came up once. V usage is TRBV30 and J usage is TRBJ1-2; 9 bases align to TRBD1. J lost 4 bases, V lost 6 bases, and 6 bases had no gene match. CDR1 and CDR2 (germline): GTSNPN, SVGIG (reference sequence). CDR3 length: 13 amino acids. The CDR3 region is CACQQGASYGYTF. CDR3 coding DNA: TGTGCCTGCCAACAGGGGGCGAGCTATGGCTACACCTTC.

The V gene is TRBV30, the J gene TRBJ2-5; D remains unclear. Germline V lookup: CDR1 GTSNPN, CDR2 SVGIG (reference sequence). V lost 3 bases, J lost 4 bases, and 9 bases lay in between. This CDR3 region has 12 residues. CDR3 sequence (DNA): TGTGCCTGGAGATTGGGTACAGAGACCCAGTACTTC. Its translation is CAWRLGTETQYF. The full variable domain, rest sourced from reference TRBV30 and TRBJ2-5, is SQTIHQWPATLVQPVGSPLSLECTVEGTSNPNLYWYRQAAGRGLQLLFYSVGIGQISSEVPQNLSASRPQDRQFILSSKKLLLSDSGFYLCAWRLGTETQYFGPGTRLLVL.

The chain joins TRBV28 to TRBJ1-5; 7 bases map to TRBD1. This CDR3 has 13 amino acids. Trimming at V came to 5 bases and at J to 4 bases, leaving 2 bases not matched to a gene. Looked up from germline, CDR1 is MDHEN and CDR2 is SYDVKM. The CDR3 DNA is TGTGCCAGCAGTACGACAGGGAATCAGCCCCAGCATTTT. Translated, it gives CASSTTGNQPQHF.

The genes are TRBV19 and TRBJ2-7; D not certain. The CDR3 length is 12 residues. CDR1 and CDR2 from the germline V gene are LNHDA and SQIVND (reference sequence). The germline V and J ends were trimmed by 4 bases and 9 bases, with 13 bases remaining between them. The CDR3 nucleotides read TGTGCCAGTAGTACCATTCAATCTAGGCAGTACTTC. Its translation is CASSTIQSRQYF.

The V call is TRBV19, the J call TRBJ1-5, with 8 positions matching TRBD1. Germline lookup yields CDR1 LNHDA and CDR2 SQIVND (reference sequence). Germline trimming cut 5 bases from V and 0 bases from J; bases unmatched to any gene: 6. The CDR3 is 16 residues long. This CDR3 reads CASSWGQVYSNQPQHF. In nucleotides, the CDR3 is TGTGCCAGTAGTTGGGGACAGGTCTATAGCAATCAGCCCCAGCATTTT.

The CDR3 DNA reads TGTGCCTGGAGTCCGGTTGGGGGGATAACTCCGGCCCTCCACTTT. Translating it yields CAWSPVGGITPALHF. The chain employs TRBV30 and TRBJ1-6; D is perhaps TRBD1 (5 bases). Trimming stripped 2 bases from V and 14 bases from J, with 22 bases between. Germline CDR1 and CDR2: GTSNPN and SVGIG (reference sequence). The CDR3 extends over 15 amino acids.

CDR3 residues: CSVVPGQGSEQFF. The CDR3 DNA reads TGCAGCGTTGTCCCGGGACAGGGATCTGAGCAGTTCTTC. V usage is TRBV29-1 and J usage is TRBJ2-1, with TRBD1 matching 9 bases. The V and J ends lost 4 bases and 9 bases, in that order; junction bases with no gene match: 7. Germline V gives CDR1 SQVTM, CDR2 ANQGSEA. The CDR3 is 13 residues long.

The rearrangement uses TRBV2 and TRBJ2-3; D remains unclear. Between the trimmed V and J ends, which lost 7 bases and 0 bases, there was a span of 5 bases. Germline CDR1 is SNHLY and CDR2 is FYNNEI. The CDR3 length is 12 residues. CDR3 nucleotides: TGTGCCAGCACCCCCAGCACAGATACGCAGTATTTT. This sequence encodes CASTPSTDTQYF.